A single sample is the source of the 3 T cell receptor beta chains below, sequenced in a study of shared clonotypes between healthy human individuals. The data were produced by immunoSEQ multiplex PCR, yet TCRdb's version contains in-frame clones alone and is incomplete. The data show about 460,000 clones, approximately 80% seen once. Sequencing was carried out using PBMCs. The receptors originated from a woman aged 40 to 50 in good health. Some clones in this sample may be carry-over from other donors' samples.

The V gene is TRBV7-9, the J gene TRBJ1-2, with unresolved D. Trimming removed 8 bases from V and 2 bases from J, with 18 bases in between. The CDR3 consists of 15 residues. The germline gives CDR1 SEHNR, CDR2 FQNEAQ (reference sequence). CDR3 bases: TGTGCCAGCGTTCCGGGAATGAGACGAAACTATGGCTACACCTTC. Protein product: CASVPGMRRNYGYTF.

This clone has a handful of counts. The V gene is TRBV30, the J gene TRBJ1-2; a weak D match, TRBD1 (5 bases). CDR1 and CDR2 from the germline V gene are GTSNPN and SVGIG (reference sequence). The CDR3 is 13 amino acids. DNA for the CDR3: TGTGTGGGCTCTCAGGAGGGGAACTATGGCTACACCTTC. Protein product: CVGSQEGNYGYTF.

The rearrangement joins TRBV29-1 to TRBJ2-5; D not certain. Germline assignment: CDR1 SQVTM and CDR2 ANQGSEA. Trimming took 3 bases from V and 5 from J, leaving 13 bases between them. The CDR3 has 13 residues. This chain's CDR3 is CSVDDPPRETQYF. CDR3 sequence (DNA): TGCAGCGTTGATGACCCCCCCCGGGAGACCCAGTACTTC.